This TCR beta chain originates from a study of T cell changes during pregnancy in multiple sclerosis. This clone was counted between two and nine times. Sequencing was performed with immunoSEQ multiplex PCR; in TCRdb, only in-frame clones are kept and a portion is missing. This table has 25,000 to 35,000 clones, more than 75% appearing once. Germline lookup yields CDR1 GTSNPN and CDR2 SVGIG (reference sequence). V lost 1 base to trimming and J lost 10 bases; unmatched junction nucleotides: 5. The CDR3 is 14 residues long. The source is a female donor in good health, enrolled as a control in a pregnancy study. The chain has TRBV30 and TRBJ1-6, with 9 nucleotides matching TRBD1. Sequences were derived from CD4+ T cells from peripheral blood mononuclear cells, sampled in the second trimester of pregnancy. The CDR3 sequence is CAWSGGQGLSPLHF. Here the CDR3 DNA reads TGTGCCTGGAGTGGGGGACAGGGTTTGTCACCCCTCCACTTT.